One T cell receptor (beta chain) is described in this entry. No antigen is known for it. The sample belongs to a study of OX40 agonist ivuxolimab in advanced cancers. General study findings and limits: Researchers report that CD8+ T cells had, on average, more expanded clones than CD4+.

Method: immunoSEQ multiplex PCR; TCRdb's copy keeps in-frame clones and lacks some. The data contain more than 55,000 clones, about 91% of them singletons. The TCR comes from an adult with an advanced solid tumor such as melanoma, head and neck, liver or kidney cancer. The starting material was CD4+ or CD8+ T cells sorted from blood, obtained in a trial of the OX40 agonist ivuxolimab.

CDR3 DNA sequence: TGTGCCAGCAGCTTAGATTCGGTATCGGAAGCTTTCTTT. Its protein product is CASSLDSVSEAFF. The chain is built from TRBV11-3 and TRBJ1-1; no reliable D call. Germline loops: CDR1 SGHNT, CDR2 YENEEA. Trimming took 0 bases from V and 8 from J, leaving 10 bases between them. The CDR3 is 13 residues long.